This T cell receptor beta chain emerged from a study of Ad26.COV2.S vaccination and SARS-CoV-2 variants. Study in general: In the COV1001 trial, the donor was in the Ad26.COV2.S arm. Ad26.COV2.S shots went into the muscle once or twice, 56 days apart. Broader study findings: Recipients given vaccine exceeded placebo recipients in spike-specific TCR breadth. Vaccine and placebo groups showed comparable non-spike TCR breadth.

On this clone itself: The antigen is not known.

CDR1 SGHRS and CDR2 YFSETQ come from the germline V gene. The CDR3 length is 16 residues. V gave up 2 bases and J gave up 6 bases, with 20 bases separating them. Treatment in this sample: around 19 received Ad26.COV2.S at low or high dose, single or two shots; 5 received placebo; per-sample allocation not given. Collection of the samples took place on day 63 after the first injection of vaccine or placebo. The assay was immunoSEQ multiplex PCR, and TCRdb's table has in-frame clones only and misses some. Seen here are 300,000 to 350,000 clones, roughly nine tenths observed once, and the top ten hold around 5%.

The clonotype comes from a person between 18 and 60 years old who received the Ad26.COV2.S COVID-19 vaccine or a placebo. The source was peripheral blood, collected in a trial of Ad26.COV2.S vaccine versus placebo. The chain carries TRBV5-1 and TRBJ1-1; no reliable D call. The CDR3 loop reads CASSLNPGQSNPEAFF. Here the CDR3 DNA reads TGCGCCAGCAGCTTAAATCCCGGGCAATCTAACCCTGAAGCTTTCTTT.